This TCR beta chain was identified during a study of cytomegalovirus exposure and HLA in healthy donors. The CDR3 runs 14 residues. V lost 0 bases and J lost 1, with 6 bases in between. The germline V gene has CDR1 KGHSY and CDR2 FQNENV. The PCR contained 60 Vbeta and 13 Jbeta primers. Only in-frame clones appear in the TCRdb table, and some are missing; sequencing was by immunoSEQ multiplex PCR. The sample contains 160,000 or so clones, roughly 82% of which appear only once. The sequencing input was PBMCs. This chain joins TRBV16 and TRBJ1-1, with D hard to call. The receptor was derived from a woman between 45 and 65 years old in good health and CMV-seronegative. This CDR3 is CASSQSRGNTEAFF. CDR3 nucleotide sequence: TGTGCCAGCAGCCAATCTCGGGGGAACACTGAAGCTTTCTTT.